The text below deals with one T cell receptor beta chain. The data stem from a study of blood T cell repertoires in COVID-19. Study-wide context: Sources were T cells, B-cell-depleted T cells, or PBMCs; the material itself was cDNA or gDNA.

Assay used: immunoSEQ multiplex PCR; TCRdb lists only in-frame clones, some missing. This repertoire shows hundreds of thousands of clones, around nine tenths found once; its top ten account for roughly a tenth. Germline CDR1 LNHDA, CDR2 SQIVND (reference sequence). The V end was cut by 4 bases, the J end by 0 bases, with 6 bases between. CDR3 length: 14 residues. The receptor comes from a woman aged 45-65 years who had recovered from COVID-19. The material sequenced was PBMCs or T cells enriched from blood (not recorded which). The chain uses TRBV19 and TRBJ2-2; D is uncertain. The CDR3 sequence: CASSRSPNTGELFF. DNA of the CDR3: TGTGCCAGTAGTAGGAGCCCGAACACCGGGGAGCTGTTTTTT. The full variable domain, in which reference TRBV19 and TRBJ2-2 provide the parts outside the CDR3, is DGGITQSPKYLFRKEGQNVTLSCEQNLNHDAMYWYRQDPGQGLRLIYYSQIVNDFQKGDIAEGYSVSREKKESFPLTVTSAQKNPTAFYLCASSRSPNTGELFFGEGSRLTVL.